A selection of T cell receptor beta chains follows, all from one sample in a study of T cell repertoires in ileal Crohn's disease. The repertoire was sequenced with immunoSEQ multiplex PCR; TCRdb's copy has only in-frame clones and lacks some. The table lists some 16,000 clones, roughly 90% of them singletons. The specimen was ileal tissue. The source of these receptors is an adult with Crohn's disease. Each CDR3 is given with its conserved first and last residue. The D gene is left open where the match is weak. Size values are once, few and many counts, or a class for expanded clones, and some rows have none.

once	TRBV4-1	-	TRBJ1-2	TGCGTCAGCAGCCAAGATCAGAGCAGGGCGAGGCGAGGCTACACCTTC	CVSSQDQSRARRGYTF
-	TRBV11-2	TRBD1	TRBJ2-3	TGTGCCAGCAGCTTATGGGGGGACAGGGGACCGCTTAGCACAGATACGCAGTATTTT	CASSLWGDRGPLSTDTQYF
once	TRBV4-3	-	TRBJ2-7	TGCGCCAGCAGCGGAGACGTGGGGAGCTCCTACGAGCAGTACTTC	CASSGDVGSSYEQYF
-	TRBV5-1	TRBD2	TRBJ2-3	TGCGCCAGCAGCTTCTTTAGGACTAGCGGGGGGGCCTTTACCCCAGATACGCAGTATTTT	CASSFFRTSGGAFTPDTQYF
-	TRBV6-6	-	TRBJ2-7	TGTGCCAGCGGTATTATCGCCTACGAGCAGTACTTC	CASGIIAYEQYF
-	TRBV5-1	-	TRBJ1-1	TGCGCCAGCAGCTTCAGGGATTCTCCAGTGGACGGCACTGAAGCTTTCTTT	CASSFRDSPVDGTEAFF
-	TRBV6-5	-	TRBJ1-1	TGTGCCAGCAACGACGTGATGGGGGGGGCGGCTGAAGCTTTCTTT	CASNDVMGGAAEAFF
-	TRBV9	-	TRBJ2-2	TGTGCCAGCAGCGCCCCTACCACCGGGGAGCTGTTTTTT	CASSAPTTGELFF
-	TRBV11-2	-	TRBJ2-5	TGTGCCAGCAGCTTAGGGGCAGGGGATCGAGAGACCCAGTACTTC	CASSLGAGDRETQYF
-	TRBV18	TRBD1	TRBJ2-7	TGTGCCAGCTCACCCTCGGGACAGGGGTTATACGAGCAGTACTTC	CASSPSGQGLYEQYF
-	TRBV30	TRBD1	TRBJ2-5	TGTGCCTGGAGGGATAGACAGGGGGCTTTAGAGACCCAGTACTTC	CAWRDRQGALETQYF
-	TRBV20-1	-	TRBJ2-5	TGCAGTGCTTCACAGGGAGAGACCCAGTACTTC	CSASQGETQYF
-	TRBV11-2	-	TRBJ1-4	TGTGCCAGCAGTTCTTTTGCAACTAATGAAAAACTGTTTTTT	CASSSFATNEKLFF
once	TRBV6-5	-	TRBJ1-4	TGTGCCAGCAAAGGGACGTCCTTTTCTCTGTTTTTT	CASKGTSFSLFF
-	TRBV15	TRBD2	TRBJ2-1	TGTGCCACCAGCAGAGCCCTAGCGGGGGGGCTCCGGAATGAGCAGTTCTTC	CATSRALAGGLRNEQFF
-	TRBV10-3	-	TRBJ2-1	TGTGCCATCAGTGGTTGGGGACAAGACAATGAGCAGTTCTTC	CAISGWGQDNEQFF
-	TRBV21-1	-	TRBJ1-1	TGTGCCAGCAGTACAGTCTTACAGAAAATGAACACTGAAGCTTTCTTT	CASSTVLQKMNTEAFF
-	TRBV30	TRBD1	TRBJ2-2	TGTGCCTGGGCTCCGGGACAGTTAATCGGGGAGCTGTTTTTT	CAWAPGQLIGELFF
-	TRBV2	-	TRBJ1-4	TGTGCCAGCAGTGAAGCTCCCAGGGGAGGTGAAAAACTGTTTTTT	CASSEAPRGGEKLFF
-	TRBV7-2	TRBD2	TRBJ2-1	TGTGCCAGCAGCTTTCGGGGGGGGACCTACAATGAGCAGTTCTTC	CASSFRGGTYNEQFF
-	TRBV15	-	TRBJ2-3	TGTGCCACCAGCAGAGCACGGACAGCGCAGGTGGAGGCGCAGTATTTT	CATSRARTAQVEAQYF
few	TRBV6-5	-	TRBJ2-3	TGTGCCAGCAGTTACTTGGGGCCTACAGATACGCAGTATTTT	CASSYLGPTDTQYF
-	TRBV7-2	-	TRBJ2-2	TGTGCCAGCAGCTTATGGGGCGGGGCGGAAACCGGGGAGCTGTTTTTT	CASSLWGGAETGELFF
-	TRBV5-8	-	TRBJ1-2	TGTGCCAGCATCCGGGACTCCCCTAACTATGGCTACACCTTC	CASIRDSPNYGYTF
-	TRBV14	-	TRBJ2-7	TGTGCCAGCAGCCGCGCCTACGAGCAGTACTTC	CASSRAYEQYF
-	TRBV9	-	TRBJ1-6	TGTGCCAGCAGCTCCTTGGAGGACTCACCCCTCCACTTT	CASSSLEDSPLHF
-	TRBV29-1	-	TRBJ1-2	TGCAGCGCCCTGGGCGGTTTGGGAGACACTCGAACGGGGGGCTACACCTTC	CSALGGLGDTRTGGYTF
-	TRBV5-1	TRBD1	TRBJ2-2	TGCGCCAGCAGCCCTCTAACAGGGGCCGCCGGGGAGCTGTTTTTT	CASSPLTGAAGELFF
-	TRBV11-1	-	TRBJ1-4	TGTGCCAGCAGCTTAATGGGTGCAACTAATGAAAAACTGTTTTTT	CASSLMGATNEKLFF
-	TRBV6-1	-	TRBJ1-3	TGTGCCAGCAGGGACCAGGCCTCTGGAAACACCATATATTTT	CASRDQASGNTIYF
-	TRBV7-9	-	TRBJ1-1	TGTGCCAGCAGCTTAGGTTACAGGATGAACACTGAAGCTTTCTTT	CASSLGYRMNTEAFF
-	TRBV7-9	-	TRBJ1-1	TGTGCCAGCAGCTTAGTGGGACTGAACACTGAAGCTTTCTTT	CASSLVGLNTEAFF
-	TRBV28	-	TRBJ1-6	TGTGCCAGCAGTTACAGGTTTCCCCTCCACTTT	CASSYRFPLHF
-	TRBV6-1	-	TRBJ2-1	TGTGCCAGCTTGAAAGTAGGGGGGTCCTACAATGAGCAGTTCTTC	CASLKVGGSYNEQFF
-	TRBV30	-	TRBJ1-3	TGTGCCTGGAGTGTTACAGGGACGGCTGGAAACACCATATATTTT	CAWSVTGTAGNTIYF
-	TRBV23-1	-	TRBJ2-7	TGCGCCAGCACCTCCTGGGAACAGTACTTC	CASTSWEQYF
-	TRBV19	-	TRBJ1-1	TGTGCCAGTAGTATAAAGGTCTGGGGTTACACTGAAGCTTTCTTT	CASSIKVWGYTEAFF
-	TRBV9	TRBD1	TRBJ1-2	TGTGCCAGCAGCGGACAGGGGAACTATGGCTACACCTTC	CASSGQGNYGYTF
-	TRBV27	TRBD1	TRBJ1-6	TGTGCCAGCAGTTTATTCGTCGGGGAGGGGGCTTCACCCCTCCACTTT	CASSLFVGEGASPLHF
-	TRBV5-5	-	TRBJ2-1	TGTGCCAGCAGCTTGCAAACAGAAACCTACAATGAGCAGTTCTTC	CASSLQTETYNEQFF
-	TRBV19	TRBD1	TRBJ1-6	TGTGCCAGTAGTATGAACGGACAGGGAAGGCCCCCACCCCTCCACTTT	CASSMNGQGRPPPLHF
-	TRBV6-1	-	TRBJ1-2	TGTGCCAGCAGTGAAAACCCCCGGGGGGCCTATGGCTACACCTTC	CASSENPRGAYGYTF